This entry features one T cell receptor beta chain sequence. Its antigen is currently unknown. This sample is part of a study of cytomegalovirus exposure and HLA in healthy donors. Points from the study as a whole: Researchers catalogued 160 or so TCR beta chains as cytomegalovirus-associated. Cytomegalovirus status, reportedly, was diagnosed with high specificity and sensitivity by the classifier.

Looked up from germline, CDR1 is SGHRS and CDR2 is YFSETQ. Trimming took off 4 bases at V and 2 bases at J, with 15 bases between the two ends. This CDR3 has 15 residues. The method was immunoSEQ multiplex PCR; TCRdb's version includes in-frame clones alone and lacks a portion of them. The sample lists about 140,000 clones, roughly nine tenths seen once, with 2.5% to 3.5% in the top ten. Sequenced input: PBMCs. The source is a man between 18 and 35 years old in good health and CMV-seronegative. V and J are TRBV5-1 and TRBJ1-1; a possible D gene is TRBD1 (6 bases). The CDR3 loop is CASSPQDSENTEAFF. Written as DNA, the CDR3 is TGCGCCAGCAGCCCACAGGACAGCGAAAACACTGAAGCTTTCTTT.